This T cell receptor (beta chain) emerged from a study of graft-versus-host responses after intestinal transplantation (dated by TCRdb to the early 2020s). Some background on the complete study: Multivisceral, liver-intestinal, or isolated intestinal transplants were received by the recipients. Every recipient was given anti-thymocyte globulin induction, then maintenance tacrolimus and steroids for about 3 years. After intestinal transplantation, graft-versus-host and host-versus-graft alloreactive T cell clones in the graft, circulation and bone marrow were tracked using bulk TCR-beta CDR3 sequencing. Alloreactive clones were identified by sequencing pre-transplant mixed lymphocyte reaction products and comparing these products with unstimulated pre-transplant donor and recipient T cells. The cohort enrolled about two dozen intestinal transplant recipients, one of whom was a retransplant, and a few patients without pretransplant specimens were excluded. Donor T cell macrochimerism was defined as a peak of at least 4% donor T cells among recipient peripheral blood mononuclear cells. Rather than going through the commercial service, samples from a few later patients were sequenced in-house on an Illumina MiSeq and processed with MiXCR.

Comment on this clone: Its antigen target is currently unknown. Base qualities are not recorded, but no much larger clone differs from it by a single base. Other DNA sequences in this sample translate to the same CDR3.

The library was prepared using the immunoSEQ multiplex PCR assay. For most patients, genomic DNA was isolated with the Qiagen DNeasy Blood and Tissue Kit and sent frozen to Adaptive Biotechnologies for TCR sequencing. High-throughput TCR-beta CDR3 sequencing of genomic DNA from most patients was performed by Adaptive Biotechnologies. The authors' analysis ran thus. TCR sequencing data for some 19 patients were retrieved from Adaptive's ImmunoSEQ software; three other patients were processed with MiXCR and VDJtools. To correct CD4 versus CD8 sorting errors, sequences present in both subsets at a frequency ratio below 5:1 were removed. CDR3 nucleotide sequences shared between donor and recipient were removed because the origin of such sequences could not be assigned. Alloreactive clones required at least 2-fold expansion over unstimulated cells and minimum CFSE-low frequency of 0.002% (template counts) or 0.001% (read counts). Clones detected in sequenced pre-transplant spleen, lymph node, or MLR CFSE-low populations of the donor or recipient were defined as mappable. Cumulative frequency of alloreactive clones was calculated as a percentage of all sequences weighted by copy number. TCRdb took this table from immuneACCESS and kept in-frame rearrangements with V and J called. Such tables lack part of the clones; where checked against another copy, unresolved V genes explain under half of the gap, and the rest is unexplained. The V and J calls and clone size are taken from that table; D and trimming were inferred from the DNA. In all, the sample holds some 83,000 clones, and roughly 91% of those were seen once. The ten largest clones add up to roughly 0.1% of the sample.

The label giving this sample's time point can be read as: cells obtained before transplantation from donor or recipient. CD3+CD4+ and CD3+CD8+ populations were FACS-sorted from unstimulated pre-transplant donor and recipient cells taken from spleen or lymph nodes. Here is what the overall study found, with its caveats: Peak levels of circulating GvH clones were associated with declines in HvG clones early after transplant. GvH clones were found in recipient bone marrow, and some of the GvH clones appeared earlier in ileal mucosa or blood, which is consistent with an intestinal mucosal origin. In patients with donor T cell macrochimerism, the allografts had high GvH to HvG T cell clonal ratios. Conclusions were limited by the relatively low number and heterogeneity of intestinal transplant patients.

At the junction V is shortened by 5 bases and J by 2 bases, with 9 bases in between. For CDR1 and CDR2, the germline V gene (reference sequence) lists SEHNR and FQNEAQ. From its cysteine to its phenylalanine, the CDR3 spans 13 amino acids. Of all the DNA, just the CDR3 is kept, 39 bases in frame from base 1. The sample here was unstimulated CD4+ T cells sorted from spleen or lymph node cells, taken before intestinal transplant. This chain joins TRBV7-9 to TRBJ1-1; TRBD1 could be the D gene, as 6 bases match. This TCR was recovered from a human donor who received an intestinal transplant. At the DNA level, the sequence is TGTGCCAGCAGCCTGACAGGTAACACTGAAGCTTTCTTT. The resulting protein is CASSLTGNTEAFF.